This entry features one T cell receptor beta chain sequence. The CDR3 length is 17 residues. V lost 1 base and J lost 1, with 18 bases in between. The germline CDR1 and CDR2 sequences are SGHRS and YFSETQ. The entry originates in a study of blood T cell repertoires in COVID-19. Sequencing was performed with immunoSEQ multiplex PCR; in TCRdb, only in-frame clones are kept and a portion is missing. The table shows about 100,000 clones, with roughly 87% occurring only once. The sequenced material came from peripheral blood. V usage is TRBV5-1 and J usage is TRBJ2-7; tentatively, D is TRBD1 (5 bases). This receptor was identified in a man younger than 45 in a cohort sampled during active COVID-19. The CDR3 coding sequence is TGCGCCAGCAGCTTGAAACAGGCTGATCCCAGTTCCTACGAGCAGTACTTC. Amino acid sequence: CASSLKQADPSSYEQYF.